Below, 6 T cell receptor beta chains from the same sample are listed, as sequenced in a study of CD8+CD57+ T cells in acquired aplastic anemia. Investigators profiled TCR beta VDJ and CDR3 from genomic DNA template. Via MiXCR, TCRdb re-called the reads, giving one row per CDR3 protein. The table has about 150,000 distinct CDR3 sequences, around 48% seen once. All sequencing subjects had displayed CD8+CD57+ cell expansion on flow cytometry. Sequencing was performed on sorted CD4+, CD8+, or CD8+CD57+ T cells (not recorded which) from PBMCs. These receptors all come from a human donor with aplastic anemia.

In its sample, this clonotype was seen a few times. The chain uses TRBV2 and TRBJ1-6; 7 nucleotides line up with TRBD1. After removal of 3 bases from V and 10 bases from J, the junction contained 6 bases not matched to a gene. Germline V gene sequence: CDR1 SNHLY, CDR2 FYNNEI. The CDR3 sequence is 14 residues long. The DNA for the CDR3 is TGTGCCAGCAGTGATGGACAGGCTATATCACCCCTCCACTTT. Translating it yields CASSDGQAISPLHF.

Remarks on this clonotype: Given a much more abundant clone one base away, this may be a read error. J is TRBJ2-5 and V is TRBV6-1, with TRBD2 as a possible D gene (5 bases). The CDR3 length is 15 residues. The germline V gene has CDR1 MNHNS and CDR2 SASEGT. The CDR3 sequence is CASSQAQTGQETQYF. The CDR3, as DNA: TGTGCCAGCAGTCAAGCTCAGACGGGGCAAGAGACCCAGTACTTC.

The table lists this clonotype with a few counts. This chain connects TRBV10-3 to TRBJ1-5; tentative D call: TRBD1 (5 bases). Trimming cost V 0 bases and J 5 bases, with 11 bases left between them. CDR3 length: 15 amino acids. Germline CDR1 reads ENHRY; CDR2 reads SYGVKD. CDR3 in amino acids: CAISESRDGHQPQHF. In DNA form, the CDR3 reads TGTGCCATCAGTGAGTCCCGGGACGGACATCAGCCCCAGCATTTT.

This clonotype was seen only a few times. The J gene is TRBJ2-5, the V gene TRBV29-1; maybe TRBD2 (5 bases). Germline V CDR1 and CDR2: SQVTM, ANQGSEA. Trimming stripped 1 base from V and 4 bases from J, with 13 bases between. CDR3 length equals 14 residues. In DNA, the CDR3 is TGCAGCGTTGAAGGGACGAGGGCGGTAGAGACCCAGTACTTC. This sequence encodes CSVEGTRAVETQYF.

About this clonotype itself: This may arise from a read error, as a much more abundant clone is one base away. This sequence joins TRBV6-2 or TRBV6-3 and TRBJ2-2; TRBD2 matches 14 bases. From germline, CDR1 is MNHEY and CDR2 SVGEGT. The CDR3 loop spans 18 amino acids. CDR3 region: CASSYSKGLAGDTGELLF. The CDR3 DNA reads as TGTGCCAGCAGTTACTCGAAGGGACTAGCGGGAGACACCGGGGAGCTGCTTTTT.

This clonotype was seen more than once but under ten times. The chain carries TRBV10-3 and TRBJ2-7; 14 bases agree with TRBD2. V was clipped by 10 bases and J by 0 bases; unmatched bases: 5. Germline lookup yields CDR1 ENHRY and CDR2 SYGVKD. The CDR3 sequence is 15 residues long. CDR3 sequence reads: CATGTSGGLSYEQYF. For the CDR3, the DNA is TGTGCCACCGGGACTAGCGGGGGCCTCTCCTACGAGCAGTACTTC.